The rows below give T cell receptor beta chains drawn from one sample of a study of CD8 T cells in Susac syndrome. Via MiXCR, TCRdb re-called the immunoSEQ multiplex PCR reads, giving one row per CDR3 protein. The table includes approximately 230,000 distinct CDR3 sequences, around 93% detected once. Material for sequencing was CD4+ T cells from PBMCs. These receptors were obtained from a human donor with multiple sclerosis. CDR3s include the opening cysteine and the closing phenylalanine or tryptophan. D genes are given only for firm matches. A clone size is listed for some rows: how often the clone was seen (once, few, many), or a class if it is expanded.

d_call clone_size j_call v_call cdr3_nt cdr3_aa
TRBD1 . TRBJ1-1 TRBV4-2 TGTGCCAGCAGCCAAGCACCGGGACAGGGGGGTGAAGCTTTCTTT CASSQAPGQGGEAFF
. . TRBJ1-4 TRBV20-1 TGCAGTGCCCCGGGACCCGAGGACGAAAAACTGTTTTTT CSAPGPEDEKLFF
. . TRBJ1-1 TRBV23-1 TGCGCCAGCAGCCTTTCGGGACCTCCAACGGACACTGAAGCTTTCTTT CASSLSGPPTDTEAFF
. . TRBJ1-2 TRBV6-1 TGTGCCAGCAAGACACTAATTGCTAACTATGGCTACACCTTC CASKTLIANYGYTF
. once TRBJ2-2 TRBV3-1 TGTGCCAGCAGCCCGGGACAAGCCACCGGGGAGCTGTTTTTT CASSPGQATGELFF
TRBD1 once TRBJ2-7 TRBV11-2 TGTGCCAGCAGCTCAGGACAGGGTCCAGCTCGCGAGCAGTACTTC CASSSGQGPAREQYF
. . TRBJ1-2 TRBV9 TGTGCCAGCAGCGTAGGGGGGCGCGACTATGGCTACACCTTC CASSVGGRDYGYTF
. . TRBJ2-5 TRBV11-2 TGTGCCAGCAGCTACTCACCACAGGGTCCAGAGACCCAGTACTTC CASSYSPQGPETQYF
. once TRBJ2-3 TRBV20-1 TGCAGTGCTAGAGCCGGCATAGGGACCACAGATACGCAGTATTTT CSARAGIGTTDTQYF
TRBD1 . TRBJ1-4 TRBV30 TGTGCCTGGAGTTCCGGGACAGCTAATGAAAAACTGTTTTTT CAWSSGTANEKLFF
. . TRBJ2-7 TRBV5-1 TGCGCCAGCAGACCCGACACCTCCCTGATGAGTGAGGAGTACTTC CASRPDTSLMSEEYF
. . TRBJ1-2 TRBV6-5 TGTGCCAGCAGTCGAATTAAGGGCTATGGCTACACCTTC CASSRIKGYGYTF
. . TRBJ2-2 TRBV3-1 TGTGCCAGCAGCCACGAGGCAACCGGGGAGCTGTTTTTT CASSHEATGELFF
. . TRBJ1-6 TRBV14 TGTGCCAGCAGCCAAGACCCCGGGGGTGGTTCACCCCTCCACTTT CASSQDPGGGSPLHF
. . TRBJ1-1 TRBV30 TGTGCCTGGAGTGACGGCGTACCGAACACTGAAGCTTTCTTT CAWSDGVPNTEAFF
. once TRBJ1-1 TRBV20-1 TGCAGTGCTACACGAACGAACACTGAAGCTTTCTTT CSATRTNTEAFF
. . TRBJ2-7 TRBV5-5 TGTGCCAGCAGCTTGGAGGTCTGGGCCTACGAGCAGTACTTC CASSLEVWAYEQYF
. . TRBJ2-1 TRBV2 TGTGCCAGCAGTGTCGGGCCGAGCTCCTACAATGAGCAGTTCTTC CASSVGPSSYNEQFF
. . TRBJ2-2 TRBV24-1 TGTGCCACCAGTGATGCACAGGGGAGGGGGACCGGGGAGCTGTTTTTT CATSDAQGRGTGELFF
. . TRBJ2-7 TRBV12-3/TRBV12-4 TGTGCCAGCAGTTTATTGAGTGGCTTCGGGGGAAGGAGCTCCTACGAGCAGTACTTC CASSLLSGFGGRSSYEQYF
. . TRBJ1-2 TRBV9 TGTGCCAGCAGCGTAGCAGGGCTTAACTATGGCTACACCTTC CASSVAGLNYGYTF
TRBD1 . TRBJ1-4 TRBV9 TGTGCCAGCAGCGTAGGTGAGGGACAGGGCGGTGAAAAACTGTTTTTT CASSVGEGQGGEKLFF
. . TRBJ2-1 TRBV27 TGTGCCAGCACCGCGTGGGAGACTGGATACAATGAGCAGTTCTTC CASTAWETGYNEQFF
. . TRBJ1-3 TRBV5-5 TGTGCCAGCAGCTTGTGGGGTAACACCATATATTTT CASSLWGNTIYF
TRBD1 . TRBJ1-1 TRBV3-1 TGTGCCAGCAGCCACCTCAGGGGGCCGAACACTGAAGCTTTCTTT CASSHLRGPNTEAFF
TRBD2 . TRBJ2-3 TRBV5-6 TGTGCCAGCAGCCCCCAGGCGGGGGGCCCCCCAGATACGCAGTATTTT CASSPQAGGPPDTQYF
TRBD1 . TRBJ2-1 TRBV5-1 TGCGCCAGCAGCTTGTTACAGGGGGCGGAAAATGAGCAGTTCTTC CASSLLQGAENEQFF
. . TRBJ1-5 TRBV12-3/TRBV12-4 TGTGCCAGCAGCACTAAGAATCAGCCCCAGCATTTT CASSTKNQPQHF
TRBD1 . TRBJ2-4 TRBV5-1 TGCGCCAGCAGCTATAGGGACAGCCGTGCCATTCAGTACTTC CASSYRDSRAIQYF
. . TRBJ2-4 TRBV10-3 TGTGCCATCAGTCCCCGGGGCAGGGATGCCAAAAACATTCAGTACTTC CAISPRGRDAKNIQYF
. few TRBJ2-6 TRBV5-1 TGCGCCAGCAGCTTCGCGCCCGGGACCTCTGGGGCCAACGTCCTGACTTTC CASSFAPGTSGANVLTF
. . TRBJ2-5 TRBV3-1 TGTGCCAGCAGCTCGGACTTGCAAGAGACCCAGTACTTC CASSSDLQETQYF
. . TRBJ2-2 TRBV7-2 TGTGCCAGCAGCCCGGCAACCCCACGGGAGCTGTTTTTT CASSPATPRELFF
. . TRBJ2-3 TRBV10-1 TGCGCCAGCAGTGAGTCGAGGGGTACGGATACGCAGTATTTT CASSESRGTDTQYF
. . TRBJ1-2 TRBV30 TGTGCCTGGAGTGTACAAGGGCCGCGGGATGGCTACACCTTC CAWSVQGPRDGYTF
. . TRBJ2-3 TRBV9 TGTGCCAGCAGCGTAACGAGCACAGATACGCAGTATTTT CASSVTSTDTQYF
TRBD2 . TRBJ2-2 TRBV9 TGTGCCAGCAGTCCGAGCGGGGTTGGGACCGGGGAGCTGTTTTTT CASSPSGVGTGELFF
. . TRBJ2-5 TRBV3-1 TGTGCCAGCAGCCAAGGATTCCGGACCCTCGAGACCCAGTACTTC CASSQGFRTLETQYF
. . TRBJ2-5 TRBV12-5 TGTGCTAGTGGTTTGGGAGGGGGACCCCAAGAGACCCAGTACTTC CASGLGGGPQETQYF
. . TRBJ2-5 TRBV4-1 TGCGCCAGTGGTGGGACCCCATTGGAGACCCAGTACTTC CASGGTPLETQYF
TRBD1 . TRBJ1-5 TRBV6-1 TGTGCCAGCGAGGGGGCGGCCACAAACAATCAGCCCCAGCATTTT CASEGAATNNQPQHF
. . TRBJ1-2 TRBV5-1 TGCGCCAGCAGCTTGGCCGGGACGGGAAATCAAAACTACACCTTC CASSLAGTGNQNYTF
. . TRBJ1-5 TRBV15 TGTGCCACCAGCAGAGGGGCCCAGGGTAATCAGCCCCAGCATTTT CATSRGAQGNQPQHF
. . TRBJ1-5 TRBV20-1 TGCAGTGTAGGGAAGGGGGATCAGCCCCAGCATTTT CSVGKGDQPQHF
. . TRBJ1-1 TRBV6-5 TGTGCCAGCAGAAGAGTTGGCGGCACTGAAGCTTTCTTT CASRRVGGTEAFF
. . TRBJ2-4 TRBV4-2 TGTGCCAGCGCCCCCGGCCCTTATAGGGGAGCCAAAAACATTCAGTACTTC CASAPGPYRGAKNIQYF